Shown below are 15 T cell receptor beta chains from a single sample sequenced in a study of vaccination effects on CD4 cells after COVID-19. Assay used: immunoSEQ multiplex PCR; TCRdb lists only in-frame clones, some missing. The data hold approximately 58,000 clones, with around three quarters observed a single time. No antigen has been assigned to these receptors. Isolating CD4+ T cells followed approximately 9 days of culture. Here the sequenced sample was CD4+ T cells from PBMCs cultured without peptide, taken before COVID-19 vaccination. The receptors were sampled from a human donor who received a COVID-19 vaccine.

The sample holds one count of this clone. V is TRBV24-1 and J is TRBJ2-3, with 7 bases lining up with TRBD2. The germline V gene has CDR1 KGHDR and CDR2 SFDVKD. The V and J ends lost 5 bases and 5 bases, in that order; junction bases with no gene match: 9. The CDR3 sequence is 15 residues long. The CDR3 region has the DNA TGTGCCACCAGTGGAGCGCCGGGGGGTGGAGATACGCAGTATTTT. Protein: CATSGAPGGGDTQYF.

The chain combines TRBV5-5 with TRBJ1-5, with D possibly being TRBD1 (5 bases). Trimming pared 0 bases from V and 1 base from J, leaving 11 bases between. Germline CDR1 reads SGHKS; CDR2 reads YYEKEE (reference sequence). The CDR3 is 16 amino acids. CDR3: CASSLAAGVSNQPQHF. The DNA of the CDR3 is TGTGCCAGCAGCTTGGCCGCGGGGGTGAGCAATCAGCCCCAGCATTTT.

V gene TRBV7-6 combines with J gene TRBJ2-5, with TRBD2 matching over 12 bases. The CDR3 runs 17 residues. The germline gives CDR1 SGHVS, CDR2 FNYEAQ. V lost 6 bases, J lost 2 bases, and 10 bases stayed unmatched. CDR3 sequence reads: CASSFGLAGSSQETQYF. CDR3 bases: TGTGCCAGCAGTTTCGGACTAGCGGGGTCTTCGCAAGAGACCCAGTACTTC. The whole variable domain, remainder taken from reference TRBV7-6 and TRBJ2-5, is GAGVSQSPRYKVTKRGQDVALRCDPISGHVSLYWYRQALGQGPEFLTYFNYEAQQDKSGLPNDRFSAERPEGSISTLTIQRTEQRDSAMYRCASSFGLAGSSQETQYFGPGTRLLVL.

This sequence joins TRBV6-5 and TRBJ2-5; TRBD2 aligns across 7 bases. The J segment lost 3 bases and the V segment lost 2 bases, leaving 0 bases of the junction unmatched. The CDR3 runs 13 residues. Germline lookup yields CDR1 MNHEY and CDR2 SVGAGI. The CDR3 DNA reads TGTGCCAGCAGTTACGCGGGGGAAGAGACCCAGTACTTC. Its translation is CASSYAGEETQYF.

The chain carries TRBV3-1 (or the pseudogene TRBV3-2) and TRBJ2-7; 13 bases map to TRBD2. CDR1 is LGHDT and CDR2 is YNNKEL in the germline V gene (reference sequence). This CDR3 comprises 17 residues. Germline trimming cut 4 bases from V and 6 bases from J; bases unmatched to any gene: 12. The DNA of the CDR3 is TGTGCCAGCAGCCCGGGACTAGCGGGGCGCCGACCAGGCGAGCAGTACGTC. It translates to CASSPGLAGRRPGEQYV.

This chain links TRBV18 with TRBJ1-1, with D maybe TRBD1 (5 bases). The ends were cut back, 1 base at V and 4 bases at J, with 7 bases in the middle. This CDR3 is built from 13 residues. Germline V gene sequence: CDR1 KGHSH, CDR2 LQKENI. The CDR3 here is CASSPRGGTEAFF. CDR3 coding DNA: TGTGCCAGCTCACCACGCGGGGGCACTGAAGCTTTCTTT.

This clone was seen a few times. The rearrangement uses TRBV5-1 and TRBJ1-5; 8 bases match TRBD1. CDR1 is SGHRS and CDR2 is YFSETQ in the germline V gene. V trimming: 4 bases; J trimming: 6 bases; junction bases outside the gene matches: 6. The length of the CDR3 is 14 residues. The CDR3: CASSPGTGTQPQHF. The CDR3 nucleotides read TGCGCCAGCAGCCCTGGGACAGGTACTCAGCCCCAGCATTTT.

This sequence joins TRBV3-1 (or the pseudogene TRBV3-2) and TRBJ1-1; D might be TRBD1 (5 bases). V was shortened by 7 bases and J by 4 bases, with 13 bases between the two germline ends. Germline CDR1 reads LGHDT; CDR2 reads YNNKEL (reference sequence). This CDR3 region has 13 residues. The CDR3 coding sequence is TGTGCCAGCACCGAGGGGTTTGGCACTGAAGCTTTCTTT. Translated: CASTEGFGTEAFF.

The J gene is TRBJ1-6, the V gene TRBV5-6; perhaps TRBD1 as D (6 bases). Germline V CDR1 and CDR2: SGHDT, YYEEEE. The CDR3 runs to 15 residues. Deletions cut 3 bases from V and 8 bases from J, with 15 bases between. The CDR3 protein is CASSWNREGDSPLHF. CDR3 nucleotide sequence: TGTGCCAGCAGCTGGAACAGGGAAGGGGATTCACCCCTCCACTTT.

The V and J genes are TRBV3-1 (or the pseudogene TRBV3-2) and TRBJ1-4, with no clear D. CDR1 and CDR2 (germline): LGHDT, YNNKEL (reference sequence). The V end was cut by 4 bases, the J end by 8 bases, with 11 bases between. CDR3 length equals 13 residues. The CDR3 is CASSRRNGEKLFF. CDR3 in DNA: TGTGCCAGCAGCCGGCGGAATGGGGAAAAACTGTTTTTT.

The gene calls are TRBV18 and TRBJ2-3; D gene unclear. This CDR3 has 13 residues. Trimming cost V 8 bases and J 0 bases, with 9 bases left between them. Germline CDR1 and CDR2: KGHSH and LQKENI. CDR3 sequence: CASLTSSTDTQYF. CDR3 nucleotides: TGTGCCAGCCTCACCTCTAGCACAGATACGCAGTATTTT.

V is TRBV24-1 and J is TRBJ2-3; weak D call: TRBD2 (5 bases). V gave up 3 bases and J gave up 6 bases, with 18 bases separating them. The germline CDR1 and CDR2 sequences are KGHDR and SFDVKD. The CDR3 sequence is 16 residues long. CDR3 region: CATSDPPQTGIDTQYF. The CDR3 bases are TGTGCCACCAGTGATCCCCCGCAGACCGGGATCGATACGCAGTATTTT.

The rearrangement links TRBV3-1 (or the pseudogene TRBV3-2) to TRBJ2-7; TRBD1 agrees at 8 bases. The CDR3 loop spans 13 amino acids. The germline CDR1 and CDR2 sequences are LGHDT and YNNKEL (reference sequence). V shed 2 bases and J 6 bases; nucleotides not matched to a gene: 3. The CDR3 loop reads CASSQRGTGEQYV. DNA for the CDR3: TGTGCCAGCAGCCAACGAGGGACAGGCGAGCAGTACGTC.

CDR3 in amino acids: CASSLGDTTNEKLFF. The CDR3 DNA reads TGCGCCAGCAGCTTGGGGGACACAACTAATGAAAAACTGTTTTTT. The chain uses TRBV5-1 and TRBJ1-4; D perhaps matches TRBD1 (6 bases). The CDR3 consists of 15 residues. Between the trimmed V and J ends, which lost 0 bases and 0 bases, there was a span of 6 bases. Germline CDR1 and CDR2: SGHRS and YFSETQ.

The V and J genes are TRBV3-1 (or the pseudogene TRBV3-2) and TRBJ2-7; no reliable D call. With 0 bases removed from V and 1 base from J, the gap between germline ends came to 7 bases. CDR1 and CDR2 (germline): LGHDT, YNNKEL (reference sequence). CDR3 size: 14 residues. The CDR3: CASSQDIGSYEQYV. Here the CDR3 DNA reads TGTGCCAGCAGCCAAGATATCGGGTCCTACGAGCAGTACGTC.